This T cell receptor (beta chain) was observed in a study of cytomegalovirus exposure and HLA in healthy donors. Broader study findings: Confirmation was obtained in vitro that a few CMV-associated chains are specific for CMV antigens.

An approximately 120-subject validation cohort, separate from the approximately 720-subject first cohort, supplied the donors. Remarks on this clone: Its matching antigen is unknown.

The protocol was immunoSEQ multiplex PCR, while the TCRdb copy is restricted to in-frame clones and leaves out a portion. The table records about 150,000 clones, just over 85% of them present only once. V lost 11 bases, J lost 2 bases, and 18 bases lay in between. The CDR3 length is 15 residues. CDR1 is MNHEY and CDR2 is SMNVEV in the germline V gene (reference sequence). The sequence came from a human donor in good health. Input material: PBMCs. The chain uses TRBV27 and TRBJ2-2; D uncertain. CDR3 protein: CASADTNPNTGELFF. As DNA, the CDR3 is TGTGCCTCGGCTGACACGAACCCTAACACCGGGGAGCTGTTTTTT.